This is a list of T cell receptor beta chains from one sample in a study of CD8 T cells in ankylosing spondylitis. TCRdb called the 5' RACE reads again in MiXCR, with one record for every CDR3 protein. The repertoire includes approximately 35,000 distinct CDR3 sequences, 11% of them detected once, and around 21% sits in the top ten. Sequencing was performed on synovial fluid, either unsorted or a sorted T cell fraction (not recorded which). These receptors originate from a male donor with ankylosing spondylitis. CDR3s include the opening cysteine and the closing phenylalanine or tryptophan. A D gene is named only where the DNA matches it firmly. Size is stated for part of the rows, as once, few or many counts, or as a class when the clone is expanded.

many	TRBV20-1	TRBD2	TRBJ2-3	TGCAGTGCTAGAGATCTCAGGCGGGAGGCTGGAGATACGCAGTATTTT	CSARDLRREAGDTQYF
few	TRBV7-2	-	TRBJ2-1	TGTGCCAGCAGCCCTGGCAGTTACAATGAGCAGTTCTTC	CASSPGSYNEQFF
few	TRBV10-2	-	TRBJ2-7	TGCGCCAGCAGTGGAGGGACTTTCTACGAGCAGTACTTC	CASSGGTFYEQYF
few	TRBV20-1	-	TRBJ2-2	TGCAGTGTTTGGACCCCAGAGACCGGGGAGCTGTTTTTT	CSVWTPETGELFF
-	TRBV7-2	TRBD2	TRBJ2-4	TGTGCCAGCAGCTTAGAGGGGAGCGGGAGAAACATTCAGTACTTC	CASSLEGSGRNIQYF
few	TRBV2	-	TRBJ2-7	TGTGCCAGCAGGGACTCGGCACCCTACGAGCAGTACTTC	CASRDSAPYEQYF
-	TRBV10-3	-	TRBJ2-2	TGTGCCACTTCCCTAGGGCCAACCCTGAACACCGGGGAGCTGTTTTTT	CATSLGPTLNTGELFF
-	TRBV6-2/TRBV6-3	-	TRBJ1-2	TGTGCCAGCAGTGGCGGATACTATGGCTACACCTTC	CASSGGYYGYTF
-	TRBV7-9	-	TRBJ2-7	TGTGCCAGCAGCCCTTCGCTAATTCCCTACGAGCAGTACTTC	CASSPSLIPYEQYF
large	TRBV10-2	-	TRBJ1-5	TGCGCCAGCAGCGAAGGGCGATGGAGCAATCAGCCCCAGCATTTT	CASSEGRWSNQPQHF
many	TRBV5-1	TRBD1	TRBJ2-7	TGCGCCAGCAGCTCGGGACAGCGCTACGAGCAGTACTTC	CASSSGQRYEQYF
-	TRBV7-2	-	TRBJ2-1	TGTGCCAGCAGCTTAGCGGGGACGTCCTACAATGAGCAGTTCTTC	CASSLAGTSYNEQFF
many	TRBV20-1	-	TRBJ2-3	TGCAGTGCCCGGGGTGGGCGGGGATACACAGATACGCAGTATTTT	CSARGGRGYTDTQYF
many	TRBV2	-	TRBJ2-7	TGTGCCAGCAGTGATCAGGGAACCTACGAGCAGTACTTC	CASSDQGTYEQYF
-	TRBV5-6	-	TRBJ2-7	TGTGCCAGCGGCCTCGGGCACGGAGACTACGAGCAGTACTTC	CASGLGHGDYEQYF
many	TRBV7-3	TRBD1	TRBJ2-3	TGTGCCAGCAGCCGACAGGGCTCAGATACGCAGTATTTT	CASSRQGSDTQYF
few	TRBV12-3/TRBV12-4	-	TRBJ1-3	TGTGCCAGCAGCCCTTCTCTCTCTGGAAACACCATATATTTT	CASSPSLSGNTIYF
few	TRBV9	TRBD1	TRBJ2-5	TGTGCCAGCAGCCTCCACCCCCACACAATGGGACAGCACCAAGAGACCCAGTACTTC	CASSLHPHTMGQHQETQYF
many	TRBV20-1	-	TRBJ2-7	TGCAGTGCTAGAGGGGCCTTCACCGCTTACGAGCAGTACTTC	CSARGAFTAYEQYF
medium-sized	TRBV6-1	TRBD2	TRBJ2-1	TGTGCCAGCAGTGAAGCCGCCGGGACTAGCGGGATTGGGACCTACAATGAGCAGTTCTTC	CASSEAAGTSGIGTYNEQFF
many	TRBV3-1	-	TRBJ1-1	TGTGCCAGCAGCCAAGCGGGACTCCCAGCCGCTGAAGCTTTCTTT	CASSQAGLPAAEAFF
many	TRBV14	-	TRBJ2-1	TGTGCCAGCAGCCAAGCGACTAGATACAATGAGCAGTTCTTC	CASSQATRYNEQFF
many	TRBV6-1	-	TRBJ2-3	TGTGCCAGCAGTGACGACGGACTCCCCCCTAGCACAGATACGCAGTATTTT	CASSDDGLPPSTDTQYF
many	TRBV9	-	TRBJ2-7	TGTGCCAGCAGCGTAAAGGGGACCCAGGGCGAGCAGTACTTC	CASSVKGTQGEQYF
few	TRBV2	-	TRBJ2-7	TGTGCCAGCAGTGAATCGGGCAGACCCTACGAGCAGTACTTC	CASSESGRPYEQYF
many	TRBV7-8	-	TRBJ1-1	TGTGCCAGCAGCGTACACAGGAGGGGGGGCACTGAAGCTTTCTTT	CASSVHRRGGTEAFF
few	TRBV23-1	-	TRBJ2-5	TGCGCCAGAACAGGACACGGCGAGACCCAGTACTTC	CARTGHGETQYF
-	TRBV28	TRBD1	TRBJ1-6	TGTGCCGCAGACCAGGGACAGACCTACTATAATTCACCCCTCCACTTT	CAADQGQTYYNSPLHF
-	TRBV25-1	TRBD1	TRBJ2-5	TGTGCCAGCAGTGATAAAGGGAGGGGACAGGGATCAGAGACCCAGTACTTC	CASSDKGRGQGSETQYF
many	TRBV3-1	-	TRBJ2-7	TGTGCCAGCAGCAATGAAGGCCTCTCCTACGAGCAGTACTTC	CASSNEGLSYEQYF
few	TRBV4-1	TRBD2	TRBJ2-7	TGCGCCAGCAGCCCGGCGGGAGACGAGCAGTACTTC	CASSPAGDEQYF
few	TRBV3-1	TRBD2	TRBJ2-3	TGTGCCAGCAGCCAAGAAGGCCTAGCGGGAGCGAAAGATACGCAGTATTTT	CASSQEGLAGAKDTQYF
few	TRBV9	TRBD1	TRBJ1-1	TGTGCCAGCAGCGCGGGGACAGGGGGTGAAGCTTTCTTT	CASSAGTGGEAFF
few	TRBV2	-	TRBJ1-4	TGTGCCAGCCAAATCGTAGGGAGTAATGAAAAACTGTTTTTT	CASQIVGSNEKLFF
-	TRBV20-1	-	TRBJ2-7	TGCAGTGCTAGAGAGTTAGGGTTTAGCTACGAGCAGTACTTC	CSARELGFSYEQYF
few	TRBV21-1	-	TRBJ2-1	TGTGCCAGCACCGGGACAGGGGGCCAAAATGAGCAGTTCTTC	CASTGTGGQNEQFF
-	TRBV2	-	TRBJ2-2	TGTGCCAGCAGGGGAACCGGGGAGCTGTTTTTT	CASRGTGELFF
-	TRBV10-3	-	TRBJ2-7	TGTGCCCCGCGGGGCGTCTCCTACGAGCAGTACTTC	CAPRGVSYEQYF
-	TRBV5-1	TRBD1	TRBJ2-2	TGCGCCAGCAGCCCCGTTACAGCAGGACAGGGCGGGGAGCTGTTTTTT	CASSPVTAGQGGELFF
few	TRBV10-1	-	TRBJ2-2	TGCGCCAGCAGTGTCAGGAACACCGGGGAGCTGTTTTTT	CASSVRNTGELFF
many	TRBV6-1	-	TRBJ2-7	TGTGCCAGCAGTGAAGAGGGTTCGAGCGCCTACGAGCAGTACTTC	CASSEEGSSAYEQYF
few	TRBV28	-	TRBJ2-7	TGTGCCAGCAGCTCTCCTTTTTTCCATAGCCCCACTAGTGCCCTCTACGAGCAGTACTTC	CASSSPFFHSPTSALYEQYF
many	TRBV25-1	TRBD2	TRBJ2-1	TGTGCCAGCGCCCTAGCGGGGAACAATGAGCAGTTCTTC	CASALAGNNEQFF
few	TRBV7-2	-	TRBJ2-7	TGTGCCAGCAGCCGGGGAGCCTCCTACGAGCAGTACTTC	CASSRGASYEQYF
-	TRBV14	-	TRBJ2-7	TGTGCCAGCAGCCAAGGGACAGTGGCAGTTAGCTCCTACGAGCAGTACTTC	CASSQGTVAVSSYEQYF